The clone carrying this T cell receptor (beta chain) was counted a single time. Produced via immunoSEQ multiplex PCR; TCRdb's table is partial and in-frame only. Of tens of thousands of clones in the sample, 95% to 96% were seen once. Unmatched junction bases numbered 9, after V lost 5 bases and J lost 3 bases. CDR1 and CDR2 from the germline V gene are MNHNS and SASEGT. CDR3 size: 15 residues. This entry is derived from a study of technical replicates of blood from a handful of donors. The TCR sequence derives from a human donor in good health. Sequenced material: T cells isolated from PBMCs. V gene TRBV6-1 combines with J gene TRBJ2-7, with 8 nucleotides matching TRBD1. The CDR3, as DNA: TGTGCCAGCAGTCTTGACAGGGGCCCACTCTACGAGCAGTACTTC. It is translated as CASSLDRGPLYEQYF.